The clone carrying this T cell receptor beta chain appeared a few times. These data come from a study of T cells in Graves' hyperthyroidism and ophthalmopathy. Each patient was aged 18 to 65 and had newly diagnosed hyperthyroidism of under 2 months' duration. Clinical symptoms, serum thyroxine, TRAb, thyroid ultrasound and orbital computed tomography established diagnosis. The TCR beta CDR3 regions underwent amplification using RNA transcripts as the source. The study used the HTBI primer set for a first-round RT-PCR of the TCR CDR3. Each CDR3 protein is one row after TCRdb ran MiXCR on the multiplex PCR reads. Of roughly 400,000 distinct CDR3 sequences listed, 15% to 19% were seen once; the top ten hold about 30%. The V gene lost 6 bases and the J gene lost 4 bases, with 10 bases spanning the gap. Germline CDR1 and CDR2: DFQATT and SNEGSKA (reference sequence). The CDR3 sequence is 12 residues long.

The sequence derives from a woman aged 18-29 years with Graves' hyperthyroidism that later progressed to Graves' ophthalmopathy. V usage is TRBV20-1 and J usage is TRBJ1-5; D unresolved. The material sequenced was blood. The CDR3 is CSAGRENQPQHF. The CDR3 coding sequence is TGCAGTGCAGGACGGGAAAATCAGCCCCAGCATTTT.